This T cell receptor (beta chain) was identified during a study of blood T cells in healthy people across ages. For the second PCR, which ran for roughly 6 to 12 cycles, a sample-barcoded 5' primer and a J-beta primer mix were used. TCRdb re-called the 5' RACE reads through MiXCR, storing one row per CDR3 protein. This sample has 550,000 to 800,000 distinct CDR3 sequences, with around 21% found just once. Germline V gene data show CDR1 as MNHEY and CDR2 as SVGEGT. The CDR3 spans 17 residues. V was cut by 3 bases and J by 3 bases, with 18 bases left in between. This chain connects TRBV6-2 or TRBV6-3 to TRBJ2-1; D might be TRBD2 (6 bases). This sequence originates from a man between 65 and 85 years old in good health. The sequencing sample was made of blood. CDR3 coding DNA: TGTGCCAGCAGTTATCCTCTGGGGACTGGACTCTACAATGAGCAGTTCTTC. It encodes CASSYPLGTGLYNEQFF.